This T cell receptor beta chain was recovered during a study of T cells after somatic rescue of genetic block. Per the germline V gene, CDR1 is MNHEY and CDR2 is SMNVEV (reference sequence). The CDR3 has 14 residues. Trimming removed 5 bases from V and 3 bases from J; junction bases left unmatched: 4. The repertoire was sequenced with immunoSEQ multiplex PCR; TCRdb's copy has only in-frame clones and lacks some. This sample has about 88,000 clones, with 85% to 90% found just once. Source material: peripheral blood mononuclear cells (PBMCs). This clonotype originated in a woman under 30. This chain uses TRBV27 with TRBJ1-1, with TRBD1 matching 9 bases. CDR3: CASSLGQGYTEAFF. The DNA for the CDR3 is TGTGCCAGCAGTCTGGGACAGGGCTACACTGAAGCTTTCTTT.